These 22 T cell receptor beta chains were sequenced from one sample in a study of blood T cells in healthy people across ages. A second about 7 to 12 cycle PCR used barcoded and J-beta primers. TCRdb used MiXCR to reprocess the 5' RACE reads, holding one entry per CDR3 protein. The sample includes some 790,000 distinct CDR3 sequences, about 28% of them seen just once. The specimen was blood. Receptors originate from a woman older than 75 in good health.

At least ten counts were recorded for this clonotype. The CDR3 nucleotides are TGTGCCAGCAGTTCGCTACTAGCAAGGGCCTACAATGAGCAGTTCTTC. Protein sequence: CASSSLLARAYNEQFF. The chain combines TRBV6-2 or TRBV6-3 with TRBJ2-1; weak D call: TRBD2 (6 bases). Looked up from germline, CDR1 is MNHEY and CDR2 is SVGEGT. The V end lost 4 bases, the J end lost 2 bases, and 15 bases lay between the germline ends. This CDR3 is built from 16 residues.

The chain recombines TRBV19 with TRBJ2-6; a weak D match, TRBD1 (7 bases). Trimming pared 4 bases from V and 0 bases from J, leaving 13 bases between. The CDR3 covers 17 residues. CDR1 and CDR2 from the germline V gene are LNHDA and SQIVND (reference sequence). The CDR3 DNA is TGTGCCAGTAGTAGGGGGGACAGCCTCTCTGGGGCCAACGTCCTGACTTTC. Its protein is CASSRGDSLSGANVLTF.

This chain links TRBV2 with TRBJ2-1; D is possibly TRBD2 (7 bases). This CDR3 spans 13 amino acids. Germline CDR1 and CDR2: SNHLY and FYNNEI. V shed 7 bases and J shed 5 bases, with 12 bases lying between them. CDR3 protein: CASKGGTHNEQFF. The DNA for the CDR3 is TGTGCCAGCAAGGGGGGGACCCACAATGAGCAGTTCTTC. The entire variable domain, with the rest obtained from reference TRBV2 and TRBJ2-1, is as follows: EPEVTQTPSHQVTQMGQEVILRCVPISNHLYFYWYRQILGQKVEFLVSFYNNEISEKSEIFDDQFSVERPDGSNFTLKIRSTKLEDSAMYFCASKGGTHNEQFFGPGTRLTVL.

This clonotype was seen ten or more times. The chain carries TRBV27 and TRBJ2-7; TRBD1 might be the D (5 bases). Germline assignment: CDR1 MNHEY and CDR2 SMNVEV (reference sequence). V dropped 2 bases and J dropped 4 bases, with 12 bases sitting between them. This CDR3 spans 14 amino acids. CDR3 protein: CASSLKGLGYEQYF. Written as DNA, the CDR3 is TGTGCCAGCAGTTTAAAGGGGCTTGGGTACGAGCAGTACTTC.

This chain joins TRBV5-1 and TRBJ1-1; D gene unclear. The CDR3 spans 14 residues. CDR1 and CDR2 (germline): SGHRS, YFSETQ. Trimming stripped 3 bases from V and 4 bases from J, with 13 bases between. CDR3 loop: CASSSKTPATEAFF. The CDR3, as DNA: TGCGCCAGCAGCTCGAAGACCCCGGCCACTGAAGCTTTCTTT. Full variable domain (missing parts from reference TRBV5-1 and TRBJ1-1): KAGVTQTPRYLIKTRGQQVTLSCSPISGHRSVSWYQQTPGQGLQFLFEYFSETQRNKGNFPGRFSGRQFSNSRSEMNVSTLELGDSALYLCASSSKTPATEAFFGQGTRLTVV.

This clonotype was observed many times. The chain carries TRBV7-2 and TRBJ2-5, with 9 bases lining up with TRBD1. V lost 5 bases to trimming and J lost 4 bases; unmatched junction nucleotides: 8. Germline V lookup: CDR1 SGHTA, CDR2 FQGNSA. This CDR3 is 15 amino acids long. The CDR3 region has the DNA TGTGCCAGCAGCCGGATGGGGACAGGGACAGAGACCCAGTACTTC. Its translation: CASSRMGTGTETQYF.

As to this clonotype: This may be a read error, as it is one base from a much larger clone. The chain carries TRBV7-2 and TRBJ2-1; D is possibly TRBD1 (5 bases). Judging by the DNA end, TRBJ2-7 fits better; the J call may be wrong. This CDR3 is 15 amino acids long. In germline, CDR1 is SGHTA, CDR2 FQGNSA. The CDR3 DNA reads TGTGCCAGCAGGCCACAGGTGAGCTCCTACAATGAGCAGTACTTC. This translates into CASRPQVSSYNEQYF.

The sample holds many counts of this clonotype. The chain has TRBV7-2 and TRBJ2-3, with D possibly TRBD2 on 6 matching bases. With 5 bases removed from V and 1 base from J, the gap between germline ends came to 16 bases. CDR1 is SGHTA, CDR2 FQGNSA, per germline. This CDR3 has 16 residues. The DNA for the CDR3 is TGTGCCAGCAGCCGGAGTGGCGGGACCGGCACAGATACGCAGTATTTT. Encoded protein: CASSRSGGTGTDTQYF.

This clonotype showed up just a few times. Possible read error: a much larger clone is one base away. This CDR3 reads CSALGGDGGRDTQYF. CDR3 nucleotides: TGCAGTGCTTTAGGAGGGGATGGAGGGAGAGATACGCAGTATTTT. The chain combines TRBV20-1 with TRBJ2-3; possible D gene TRBD2, 6 bases. Trimming took off 5 bases at V and 5 bases at J, with 20 bases between the two ends. This CDR3 region has 15 residues. Germline V gene sequence: CDR1 DFQATT, CDR2 SNEGSKA (reference sequence).

This clonotype was observed a single time. This chain joins TRBV6-5 and TRBJ1-1; unclear D gene. Germline V gene data show CDR1 as MNHEY and CDR2 as SVGAGI. The CDR3 length is 12 residues. V dropped 6 bases and J dropped 11 bases, with 16 bases sitting between them. CDR3 protein: CASSPVGEAAFF. DNA for the CDR3: TGTGCCAGCAGCCCGGTCGGGGAGGCGGCTTTCTTT.

This sequence joins TRBV6-1 and TRBJ1-5, with D tentatively TRBD1 (5 bases). This CDR3 spans 13 amino acids. V lost 4 bases, J lost 1 base, and 5 bases lay in between. Per the germline V gene, CDR1 is MNHNS and CDR2 is SASEGT. The CDR3 sequence: CASSAGSNQPQHF. CDR3 nucleotide sequence: TGTGCCAGCAGTGCAGGGAGCAATCAGCCCCAGCATTTT.

Concerning this clonotype itself: A single base separates this from a much larger clone, so it may be a read error. This chain joins TRBV5-1 and TRBJ2-7; D is ambiguous. The CDR3 is 13 residues long. Deletions cut 0 bases from V and 7 bases from J, with 11 bases between. Germline V gene lookup returns CDR1 SGHRS and CDR2 YFSETQ. CDR3 region: CASSLEVSREQYV. CDR3 DNA: TGCGCCAGCAGCTTGGAGGTTAGTCGAGAGCAGTACGTC.

V and J are TRBV7-2 and TRBJ1-6, with a weak D call TRBD1 (5 bases). V lost 2 bases, J lost 3 bases, and 17 bases lay in between. Per germline, CDR1 SGHTA and CDR2 FQGNSA. The length of the CDR3 is 18 residues. In DNA form, the CDR3 reads TGTGCCAGCAGCTTAAGGCTTGCAAGGGGTAACTATAATTCACCCCTCCACTTT. Translated, it gives CASSLRLARGNYNSPLHF. The variable domain in full, completed from reference TRBV7-2 and TRBJ1-6, reads GAGVSQSPSNKVTEKGKDVELRCDPISGHTALYWYRQSLGQGLEFLIYFQGNSAPDKSGLPSDRFSAERTGGSVSTLTIQRTQQEDSAVYLCASSLRLARGNYNSPLHFGNGTRLTVT.

This clonotype was counted ten times or more. The chain combines TRBV7-2 with TRBJ1-4; D call uncertain. The germline gives CDR1 SGHTA, CDR2 FQGNSA. With 2 bases removed from V and 3 bases from J, the gap between germline ends came to 7 bases. This CDR3 has 14 amino acids. The CDR3 nucleotides read TGTGCCAGCAGCTTAAGACTCGCTAATGAAAAACTGTTTTTT. Protein sequence: CASSLRLANEKLFF.

Comment on this clonotype: This may arise from a read error, as a much more abundant clone is one base away. J is TRBJ1-6 and V is TRBV6-2 or TRBV6-3; D gene ambiguous. There are 12 residues in the CDR3. CDR1 and CDR2 (germline): MNHEY, SVGEGT. The CDR3 protein is CASSYSRSPPHF. The CDR3 DNA reads TGTGCCAGCAGTTACTCGAGATCACCCCCCCACTTT.

As regards this clonotype: An end of the junction does not agree with germline; a read error may underlie this. V usage is TRBV18 and J usage is TRBJ2-4; maybe TRBD2 (5 bases). Near its end, the DNA agrees better with TRBJ2-5, so the J call may be wrong. CDR3 length: 15 residues. The V gene's germline CDR1 is KGHSH and CDR2 LQKENI. The CDR3 DNA reads as TGTGCCAGCCCACCCGGCGGGCGCGACCAAGAGACCCAGTACTTC. Residues: CASPPGGRDQETQYF.

This clonotype was observed at least ten times. The chain has TRBV4-3 and TRBJ2-3; 12 bases align to TRBD2. This CDR3 contains 18 residues. Trimming at V came to 4 bases and at J to 1 base, leaving 9 bases not matched to a gene. Germline V CDR1 and CDR2: LGHNA, YSLEER. CDR3 protein: CASSPRTSGAEGTDTQYF. For the CDR3, the DNA is TGCGCCAGCAGCCCTCGGACTAGCGGGGCTGAAGGCACAGATACGCAGTATTTT.

The V gene is TRBV6-1, the J gene TRBJ2-1, with 11 bases identical to TRBD1. V was pared by 5 bases and J by 9 bases, with 3 bases of the junction left unmatched. The CDR3 extends over 13 amino acids. The germline V gene encodes CDR1 MNHNS and CDR2 SASEGT. CDR3 region: CASSWTGGLEQFF. DNA for the CDR3: TGTGCCAGCAGTTGGACAGGGGGCCTTGAGCAGTTCTTC.

This chain joins TRBV15 and TRBJ2-3; D is possibly TRBD1 (6 bases). The germline CDR1 and CDR2 sequences are LNHNV and YYDKDF (reference sequence). This CDR3 has 17 residues. The V end lost 1 base, the J end lost 5 bases, and 19 bases lay between the germline ends. The CDR3 loop reads CATSRGLTGSGEDTQYF. For the CDR3, the DNA is TGTGCCACCAGCAGAGGGTTAACAGGGTCGGGTGAAGATACGCAGTATTTT.

Of note for this clonotype: This may come from a read error, since a much larger clone is one base off. This chain uses TRBV27 with TRBJ1-2; D call uncertain. Between the trimmed V and J ends, which lost 8 bases and 5 bases, there was a span of 18 bases. The CDR3 extends over 14 amino acids. From germline, CDR1 is MNHEY and CDR2 SMNVEV (reference sequence). The CDR3, as DNA: TGTGCCAGCGGCTACTCGGGAGGATTTTATGGCTACACCTTC. Encoded protein: CASGYSGGFYGYTF.

This clonotype was recorded many times. The rearrangement joins TRBV6-6 to TRBJ2-5; 10 bases match TRBD2. The germline gives CDR1 MNHNY, CDR2 SVGAGI (reference sequence). V lost 0 bases to trimming and J lost 1 base; unmatched junction nucleotides: 2. The CDR3 contains 16 residues. CDR3: CASSYSASGSQETQYF. The CDR3 nucleotides read TGTGCCAGCAGTTACTCGGCTAGCGGGAGCCAAGAGACCCAGTACTTC.

This clonotype has a count of ten or more. The chain combines TRBV4-3 with TRBJ2-1, with 9 bases identical to TRBD1. Germline CDR1 is LGHNA and CDR2 is YSLEER. The CDR3 length is 20 residues. The V segment lost 0 bases and the J segment 0 bases; nucleotides outside the gene matches: 12. The CDR3 DNA follows: TGCGCCAGCAGCCAAGATAGAGGGACAGGGTCTATAAGCTCCTACAATGAGCAGTTCTTC. This sequence encodes CASSQDRGTGSISSYNEQFF.